The 8 T cell receptor beta chains reported below all come from one sample, sequenced in a study of blood T cell repertoires in COVID-19. Measured with immunoSEQ multiplex PCR; TCRdb has only the in-frame clones, and not every one. The table lists some 150,000 clones, approximately 90% of them singletons. Material: peripheral blood. Receptors were obtained from a woman aged 45-59 years with active or convalescent COVID-19.

The rearrangement links TRBV10-3 to TRBJ2-3; 9 bases map to TRBD2. CDR1 is ENHRY, CDR2 SYGVKD, per germline. The length of the CDR3 is 18 residues. J lost 4 bases, V lost 4 bases, and 15 bases had no gene match. The DNA for the CDR3 is TGTGCCATCAGTGCAAGACGGGGCGCTAGCGGGGAGGCAGATACGCAGTATTTT. Amino acid sequence: CAISARRGASGEADTQYF.

This clone is a singleton in its sample. The chain links TRBV7-3 to TRBJ2-1; 9 bases align to TRBD2. Germline CDR1 SGHTA, CDR2 FQGTGA. The V and J ends lost 1 base and 5 bases, in that order; junction bases with no gene match: 9. The CDR3 is 17 amino acids. The CDR3 coding sequence is TGTGCCAGCAGCTTAAAGATCGCGGGAGGGAAAAACAATGAGCAGTTCTTC. Its protein is CASSLKIAGGKNNEQFF.

This sequence joins TRBV6-4 and TRBJ1-1; D may be TRBD1 (6 bases). Looked up from germline, CDR1 is MRHNA and CDR2 is SNTAGT. This CDR3 is 13 amino acids long. Trimming took off 6 bases at V and 2 bases at J, with 10 bases between the two ends. In nucleotides, the CDR3 is TGTGCCAGCAGCCGGGACACCAACACTGAAGCTTTCTTT. It codes for CASSRDTNTEAFF.

The J gene is TRBJ1-3, the V gene TRBV7-2; D ambiguous. V was shortened by 0 bases and J by 3 bases, with 15 bases between the two germline ends. The CDR3 has 17 residues. The germline V gene encodes CDR1 SGHTA and CDR2 FQGNSA. The CDR3 here is CASSLATARNFGNTIYF. The CDR3, as DNA: TGTGCCAGCAGCTTAGCAACAGCCCGCAACTTTGGAAACACCATATATTTT.

The chain carries TRBV7-6 and TRBJ2-1; 7 bases are shared with TRBD2. With V trimmed by 0 bases and J by 0 bases, 2 bases remained unmatched. In germline, CDR1 is SGHVS, CDR2 FNYEAQ. CDR3 length: 16 amino acids. The CDR3 nucleotides are TGTGCCAGCAGCTTAGCCGGGGGGAACTCCTACAATGAGCAGTTCTTC. Amino acids: CASSLAGGNSYNEQFF.

The chain carries TRBV28 and TRBJ1-2, with a weak D call TRBD1 (6 bases). This CDR3 contains 13 residues. Germline CDR1 MDHEN, CDR2 SYDVKM. With 6 bases removed from V and 4 bases from J, the gap between germline ends came to 12 bases. As DNA, the CDR3 is TGTGCCAGCAGCACAGGGTTCCTCTATGGCTACACCTTC. Translation gives CASSTGFLYGYTF.

This clone was picked up a small number of times. The chain is built from TRBV19 and TRBJ1-4; possible D gene TRBD1, 5 bases. The germline CDR1 and CDR2 sequences are LNHDA and SQIVND (reference sequence). The CDR3 is made up of 14 amino acids. Trimming took off 5 bases at V and 2 bases at J, with 9 bases between the two ends. CDR3 in DNA: TGTGCCAGTAGTTGGAGGGGCACTAATGAAAAACTGTTTTTT. Protein sequence: CASSWRGTNEKLFF.

The V call is TRBV24-1, the J call TRBJ1-2; the D gene is possibly TRBD1 (6 bases). The V and J ends lost 4 bases and 6 bases respectively, with 20 bases between them. The CDR3 is 16 residues long. Germline CDR1 is KGHDR and CDR2 is SFDVKD. CDR3 in DNA: TGTGCCACCAGTGACTCCATTCCGGGACAAGGGAATGGCTACACCTTC. Amino acid sequence: CATSDSIPGQGNGYTF.